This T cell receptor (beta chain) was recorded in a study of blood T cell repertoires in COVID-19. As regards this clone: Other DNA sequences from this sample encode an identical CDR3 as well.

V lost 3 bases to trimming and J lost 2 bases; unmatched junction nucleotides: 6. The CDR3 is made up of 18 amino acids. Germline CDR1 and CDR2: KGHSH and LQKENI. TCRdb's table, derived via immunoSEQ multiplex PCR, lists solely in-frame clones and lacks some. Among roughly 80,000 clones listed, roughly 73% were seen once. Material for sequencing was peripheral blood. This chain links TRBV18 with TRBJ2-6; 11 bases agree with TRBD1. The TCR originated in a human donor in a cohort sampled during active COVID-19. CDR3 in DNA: TGTGCCAGCTCACCTTGGACAGGGGGCGCCGCTGGGGCCAACGTCCTGACTTTC. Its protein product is CASSPWTGGAAGANVLTF.